This TCR beta chain appears in the sequencing data of a study of PD-1 blockade in mismatch repair-deficient tumors. The data were produced by immunoSEQ multiplex PCR, yet TCRdb's version contains in-frame clones alone and is incomplete. The profile covers tens of thousands of clones, with 81% appearing a single time and roughly 2.7% taken by the ten largest. The CDR3 spans 15 residues. V was pared by 2 bases and J by 0 bases, with 10 bases between. Per the germline V gene, CDR1 is MNHEY and CDR2 is SVGAGI. The sequencing here drew on peripheral blood, taken 12 weeks after starting pembrolizumab. This chain links TRBV6-5 with TRBJ1-2; no clear D. This clonotype originated in an adult with mismatch repair-deficient cancer. The CDR3 region is CASSYRREPNYGYTF. CDR3 nucleotide sequence: TGTGCCAGCAGTTACCGACGGGAACCTAACTATGGCTACACCTTC.